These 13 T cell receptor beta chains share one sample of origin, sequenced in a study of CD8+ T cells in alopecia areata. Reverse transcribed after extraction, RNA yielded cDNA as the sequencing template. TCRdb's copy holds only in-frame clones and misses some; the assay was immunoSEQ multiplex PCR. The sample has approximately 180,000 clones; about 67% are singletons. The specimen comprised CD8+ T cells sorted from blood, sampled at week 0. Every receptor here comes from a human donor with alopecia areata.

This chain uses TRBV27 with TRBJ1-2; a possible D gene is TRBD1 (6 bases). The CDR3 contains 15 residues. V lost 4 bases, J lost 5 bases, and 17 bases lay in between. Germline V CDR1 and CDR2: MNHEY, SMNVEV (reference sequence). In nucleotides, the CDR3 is TGTGCCAGCAGTTCGGGGGCCGGGTCCAGTTATGGCTACACCTTC. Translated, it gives CASSSGAGSSYGYTF.

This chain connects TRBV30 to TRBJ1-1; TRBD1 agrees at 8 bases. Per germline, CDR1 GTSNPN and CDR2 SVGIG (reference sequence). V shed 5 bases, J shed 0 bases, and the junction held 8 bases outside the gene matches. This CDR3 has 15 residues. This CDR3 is CAWSSKGQVNTEAFF. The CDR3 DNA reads TGTGCCTGGTCAAGTAAGGGACAGGTGAACACTGAAGCTTTCTTT.

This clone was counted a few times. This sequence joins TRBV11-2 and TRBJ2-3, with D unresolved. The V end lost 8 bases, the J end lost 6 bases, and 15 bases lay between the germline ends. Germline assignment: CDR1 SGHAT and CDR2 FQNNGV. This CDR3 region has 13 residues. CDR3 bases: TGTGCCAGCCATGGAACAAGCAGGGATACGCAGTATTTT. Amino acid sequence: CASHGTSRDTQYF.

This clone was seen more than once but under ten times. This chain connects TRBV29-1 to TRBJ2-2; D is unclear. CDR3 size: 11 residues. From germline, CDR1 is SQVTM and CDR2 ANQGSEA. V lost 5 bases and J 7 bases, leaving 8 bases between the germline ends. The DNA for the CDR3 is TGCAGCGTTTTCGGTGGCGGGGAGCTGTTTTTT. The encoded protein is CSVFGGGELFF.

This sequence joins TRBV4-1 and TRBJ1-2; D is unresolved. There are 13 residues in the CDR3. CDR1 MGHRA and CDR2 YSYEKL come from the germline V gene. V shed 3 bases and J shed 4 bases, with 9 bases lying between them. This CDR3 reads CASSHTEVYGYTF. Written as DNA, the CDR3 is TGCGCCAGCAGCCATACCGAGGTCTATGGCTACACCTTC.

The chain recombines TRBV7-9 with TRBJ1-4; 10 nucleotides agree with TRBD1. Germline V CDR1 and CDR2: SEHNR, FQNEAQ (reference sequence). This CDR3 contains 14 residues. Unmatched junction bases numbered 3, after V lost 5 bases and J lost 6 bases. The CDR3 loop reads CASSAGTGDEKLFF. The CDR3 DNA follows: TGTGCCAGCAGCGCCGGGACAGGGGATGAAAAACTGTTTTTT.

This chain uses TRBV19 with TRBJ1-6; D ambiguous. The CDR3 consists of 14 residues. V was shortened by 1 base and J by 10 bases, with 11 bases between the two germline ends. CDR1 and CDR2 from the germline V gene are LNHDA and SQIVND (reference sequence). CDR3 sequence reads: CASSIVWAGSPLHF. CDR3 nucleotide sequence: TGTGCCAGTAGTATAGTCTGGGCAGGCTCACCCCTCCACTTT.

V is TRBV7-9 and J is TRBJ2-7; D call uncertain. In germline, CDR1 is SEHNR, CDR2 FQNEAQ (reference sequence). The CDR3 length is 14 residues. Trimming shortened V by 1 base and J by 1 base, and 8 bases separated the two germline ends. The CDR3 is CASSLVVSSYEQYF. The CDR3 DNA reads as TGTGCCAGCAGCTTAGTTGTCAGTTCCTACGAGCAGTACTTC.

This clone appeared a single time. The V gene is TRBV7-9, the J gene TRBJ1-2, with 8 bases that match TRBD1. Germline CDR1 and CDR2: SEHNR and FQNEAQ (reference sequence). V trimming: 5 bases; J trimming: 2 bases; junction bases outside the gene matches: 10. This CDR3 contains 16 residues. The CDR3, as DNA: TGTGCCAGCAGCCATTCTCTCCGGACAGGGAACTATGGCTACACCTTC. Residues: CASSHSLRTGNYGYTF.

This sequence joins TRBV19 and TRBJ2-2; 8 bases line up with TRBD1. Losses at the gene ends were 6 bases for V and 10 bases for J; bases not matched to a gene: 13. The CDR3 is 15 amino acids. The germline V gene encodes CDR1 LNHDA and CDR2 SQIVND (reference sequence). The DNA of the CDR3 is TGTGCCAGTAGCATCCATGGACAGGGTGCGGCGGAGCTGTTTTTT. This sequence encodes CASSIHGQGAAELFF.

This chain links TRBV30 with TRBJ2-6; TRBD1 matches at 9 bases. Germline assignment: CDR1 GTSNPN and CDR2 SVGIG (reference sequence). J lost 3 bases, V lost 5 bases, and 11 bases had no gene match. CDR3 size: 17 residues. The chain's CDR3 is CAWDTGTGFGGANVLTF. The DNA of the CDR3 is TGTGCCTGGGACACCGGGACAGGGTTCGGTGGGGCCAACGTCCTGACTTTC. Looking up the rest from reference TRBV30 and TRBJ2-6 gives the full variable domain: SQTIHQWPATLVQPVGSPLSLECTVEGTSNPNLYWYRQAAGRGLQLLFYSVGIGQISSEVPQNLSASRPQDRQFILSSKKLLLSDSGFYLCAWDTGTGFGGANVLTFGAGSRLTVL.

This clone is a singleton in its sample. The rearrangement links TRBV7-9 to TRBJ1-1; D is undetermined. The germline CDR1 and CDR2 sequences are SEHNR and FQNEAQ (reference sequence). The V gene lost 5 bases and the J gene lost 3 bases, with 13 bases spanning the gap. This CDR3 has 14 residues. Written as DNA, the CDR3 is TGTGCCAGCAGCGGGCCCGAGGACCACACTGAAGCTTTCTTT. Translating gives CASSGPEDHTEAFF.

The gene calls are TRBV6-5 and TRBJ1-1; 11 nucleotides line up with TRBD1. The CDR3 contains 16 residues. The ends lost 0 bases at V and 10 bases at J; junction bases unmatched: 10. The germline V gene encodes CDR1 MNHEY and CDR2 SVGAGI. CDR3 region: CASSYSRTGGFNGAFF. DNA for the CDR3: TGTGCCAGCAGTTACTCCCGGACAGGGGGCTTTAATGGAGCTTTCTTT.